This record looks at one T cell receptor beta chain sequence and its context. The antigen remains undetermined. CDR3 size: 17 residues. Trimming took off 1 base at V and 4 bases at J, with 19 bases between the two ends. Germline CDR1 reads LGHDT; CDR2 reads YNNKEL (reference sequence). This sample stems from a study of T cells after yellow fever vaccination. Study-level information: Fractions of limited cellularity were prepared by means of SMART-Seq v4 Ultra Low Input.

Study-level findings and limits: Weaker, the secondary response had a peak occurring faster, on day 5 versus 15. Boosting was followed by the reappearance of most primary-vaccination clones (roughly 96% CD4, about 89% CD8).

In making TCR cDNA, 5'RACE template switching added a universal primer site and UMIs to it. TCRdb independently ran MiXCR on the 5' RACE reads; one entry per CDR3 protein. The sample yields 300,000 to 400,000 distinct CDR3 sequences, about 8.3% seen once. This specimen consisted of PBMCs, obtained more than 40 days after the first yellow fever vaccination. V and J are TRBV3-1 and TRBJ1-1; D might be TRBD1 (6 bases). The TCR comes from a young man who received the YFV17D yellow fever vaccine. The CDR3 nucleotides are TGTGCCAGCAGCCAAGGAGTGCAGGGGACGTGGGCCACTGAAGCTTTCTTT. Translation gives CASSQGVQGTWATEAFF.